The present T cell receptor beta chain was sequenced within a study of blood T cell repertoires in COVID-19. The table came from immunoSEQ multiplex PCR; TCRdb's copy has only in-frame clones and leaves some out. The profile shows under 300,000 clones, approximately 91% of them singletons. Germline V gene data show CDR1 as MDHEN and CDR2 as SYDVKM. Trimming shortened V by 5 bases and J by 6 bases, and 20 bases separated the two germline ends. The CDR3 totals 15 residues. Sequencing used PBMCs or T cells enriched from blood (not recorded which). The receptor was isolated from a woman under 40 who had recovered from COVID-19. The chain links TRBV28 to TRBJ2-7, with a weak D call TRBD2 (6 bases). The CDR3 reads CASSTAGPPPGEQYF. The CDR3 DNA reads TGTGCCAGCAGTACCGCGGGACCGCCCCCTGGCGAGCAGTACTTC.